This T cell receptor beta chain was profiled in a study of cytomegalovirus exposure and HLA in healthy donors. CDR1 and CDR2 from the germline V gene are MNHEY and SVGAGI. The CDR3 loop spans 16 amino acids. V gave up 4 bases and J gave up 6 bases; unmatched junction bases: 13. As regards this clone: Its antigen is undetermined.

Study-wide points: When analyzed later, a missense DCLRE1C variant was found to be linked to TCR beta V- and J-gene trimming. Earlier analysis yielded a pattern in which most TCR beta V segments were productive about 90% or about 30% of the time.

This PCR relied on a set of 60 Vbeta primers and 13 Jbeta primers. The method was immunoSEQ multiplex PCR; TCRdb's version includes in-frame clones alone and lacks a portion of them. Of about 130,000 clones listed, roughly 79% are singletons. This chain joins TRBV6-5 and TRBJ1-2, with 8 nucleotides matching TRBD1. The specimen sequenced was PBMCs. This clonotype was obtained from a woman aged 18-29 years in good health and CMV-seronegative. CDR3 loop: CASSSWDRPREDGYTF. The CDR3 DNA sequence: TGTGCCAGCAGTTCTTGGGACAGGCCGCGGGAAGATGGCTACACCTTC.